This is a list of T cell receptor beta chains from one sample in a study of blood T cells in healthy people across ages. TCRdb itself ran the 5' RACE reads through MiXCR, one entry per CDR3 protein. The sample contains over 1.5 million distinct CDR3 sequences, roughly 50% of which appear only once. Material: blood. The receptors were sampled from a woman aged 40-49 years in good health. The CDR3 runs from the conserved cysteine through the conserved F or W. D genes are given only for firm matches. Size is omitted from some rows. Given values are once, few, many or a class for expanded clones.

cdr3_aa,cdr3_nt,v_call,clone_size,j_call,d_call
CASSRFITTEDTQYF,TGCGCCAGCAGCCGATTTATTACCACAGAGGATACGCAGTATTTT,TRBV4-1,NA,TRBJ2-3,NA
CASNPGAVETQYF,TGTGCCAGCAATCCCGGCGCGGTTGAGACCCAGTACTTC,TRBV6-1,NA,TRBJ2-5,NA
CASSLPAGGPVNEQFF,TGCGCCAGCAGCCTTCCCGCGGGGGGGCCGGTCAATGAGCAGTTCTTC,TRBV4-1,NA,TRBJ2-1,TRBD2
CASSDGTGGNEQFF,TGTGCCAGCAGTGACGGGACAGGGGGCAATGAGCAGTTCTTC,TRBV6-4,few,TRBJ2-1,TRBD1
CARHRRCQETQYF,TGCGCCCGTCACCGGCGTTGTCAAGAGACCCAGTACTTC,TRBV4-3,few,TRBJ2-5,NA
CASSLGWDLGNEQYF,TGCGCCAGCAGCTTAGGGTGGGATCTGGGCAATGAGCAGTACTTC,TRBV5-1,NA,TRBJ2-7,NA
CSAVDLNYGYTF,TGCAGTGCTGTCGACTTGAACTATGGCTACACCTTC,TRBV20-1,NA,TRBJ1-2,NA
CASSGRGPNQPQHF,TGTGCCAGCAGCGGCAGGGGGCCCAATCAGCCCCAGCATTTT,TRBV27,NA,TRBJ1-5,TRBD1
CASSDRQIQNSGANVLTF,TGTGCCAGCAGCGACCGACAGATCCAGAACTCTGGGGCCAACGTCCTGACTTTC,TRBV11-1,NA,TRBJ2-6,NA
CASSPQGPAVRTDTQYF,TGTGCCAGCAGCCCCCAAGGCCCGGCGGTGAGGACAGATACGCAGTATTTT,TRBV7-3,NA,TRBJ2-3,NA
CASRRGQGDKNIQYF,TGTGCCAGTCGTAGAGGACAGGGGGACAAAAACATTCAGTACTTC,TRBV27,few,TRBJ2-4,TRBD1
CASSLDLGLAGAEQYF,TGTGCCAGCAGCTTAGATCTGGGACTAGCGGGAGCCGAGCAGTACTTC,TRBV11-2,NA,TRBJ2-7,TRBD2
CAISESANTGKLFF,TGTGCCATCAGTGAGTCGGCGAACACCGGGAAGCTGTTTTTT,TRBV10-3,NA,TRBJ2-2,NA
CASSSRVDRGLSTDTQYF,TGTGCCAGCAGCTCTAGAGTGGACAGGGGGCTAAGTACAGATACGCAGTATTTT,TRBV7-2,NA,TRBJ2-3,TRBD1
CASSLDRAAAPDTQYF,TGTGCCAGCAGCTTAGATCGAGCGGCAGCCCCAGATACGCAGTATTTT,TRBV7-9,NA,TRBJ2-3,NA
CASTLTGINQPQHF,TGTGCCAGCACCCTAACAGGGATCAATCAGCCCCAGCATTTT,TRBV28,NA,TRBJ1-5,NA
CASSFRDREMNGYTF,TGTGCCAGCAGCTTCCGGGACAGGGAGATGAATGGCTACACCTTC,TRBV3-1,NA,TRBJ1-2,TRBD1
CASRSDRFSYEQYF,TGTGCCAGCAGGTCGGACAGGTTTTCCTACGAGCAGTACTTC,TRBV2,NA,TRBJ2-7,TRBD1
CASRRGVGGQETQYF,TGTGCTAGCAGGAGGGGTGTCGGGGGCCAAGAGACCCAGTACTTC,TRBV7-7,NA,TRBJ2-5,NA
CASTILTGSPYGYTF,TGTGCCAGCACGATCCTGACAGGGTCTCCATATGGCTACACCTTC,TRBV2,NA,TRBJ1-2,TRBD1
CSASQSGVDTEAFF,TGCAGTGCTAGCCAGTCGGGGGTTGACACTGAAGCTTTCTTT,TRBV20-1,NA,TRBJ1-1,NA
CATSRDRDREETQYF,TGTGCCACCAGCAGAGATCGGGACAGGGAAGAGACCCAGTACTTC,TRBV15,NA,TRBJ2-5,TRBD1
CASSQVAGLQEETQYF,TGTGCCAGCAGCCAAGTGGCGGGGTTACAGGAAGAGACCCAGTACTTC,TRBV4-2,NA,TRBJ2-5,NA
CGGGANEQYF,TGCGGCGGGGGGGCTAATGAGCAGTACTTC,TRBV29-1,once,TRBJ2-7,TRBD2
CASSESGWDRANIQYF,TGTGCCAGCAGTGAATCGGGGTGGGACAGGGCGAACATTCAGTACTTC,TRBV2,NA,TRBJ2-4,TRBD1
CASSAQGRNTEAFF,TGTGCCAGCAGTGCCCAGGGAAGGAACACTGAAGCTTTCTTT,TRBV25-1,few,TRBJ1-1,NA
CSARDYPKSSYNEQFF,TGCAGTGCTAGAGATTACCCCAAAAGCTCCTACAATGAGCAGTTCTTC,TRBV20-1,few,TRBJ2-1,NA
CASSQENYLNYGYTF,TGTGCCAGCAGCCAAGAGAATTACCTTAACTATGGCTACACCTTC,TRBV14,NA,TRBJ1-2,NA
CASSFSDRSPLNTEAFF,TGCGCCAGCAGCTTCTCAGACAGGAGCCCACTGAACACTGAAGCTTTCTTT,TRBV5-1,NA,TRBJ1-1,NA
CASSFTSAGTDTQYF,TGTGCCAGCAGCTTCACTAGCGCAGGCACAGATACGCAGTATTTT,TRBV7-2,NA,TRBJ2-3,TRBD2